The rows below give T cell receptor beta chains drawn from one sample of a study of shared clonotypes between healthy human individuals. Using immunoSEQ multiplex PCR, the repertoire was profiled, and TCRdb retains in-frame clones only, with some absent. The sample has approximately 840,000 clones; 95% to 97% are singletons. The sequenced sample consisted of naive CD8+ T cells sorted from blood. These receptors were collected from a man aged 30 to 39 in good health. Both conserved end residues are part of each CDR3. A D gene is named only where the DNA matches it firmly. Clone size is shown for a subset of rows, as once, few, many or a class of expanded clone.

d_call: -; v_call: TRBV7-9; j_call: TRBJ2-1; clone_size: -; cdr3_aa: CASSLADRADNEQFF; cdr3_nt: TGTGCCAGCAGCTTAGCTGATAGGGCAGACAATGAGCAGTTCTTC
d_call: -; v_call: TRBV18; j_call: TRBJ2-7; clone_size: -; cdr3_aa: CASSPPEAPIYEQYF; cdr3_nt: TGTGCCAGCTCACCACCCGAAGCACCTATCTACGAGCAGTACTTC
d_call: -; v_call: TRBV30; j_call: TRBJ2-1; clone_size: -; cdr3_aa: CAWSVAQPGNEQFF; cdr3_nt: TGTGCCTGGAGTGTGGCCCAACCGGGCAATGAGCAGTTCTTC
d_call: -; v_call: TRBV7-8; j_call: TRBJ2-3; clone_size: -; cdr3_aa: CASSLDAGGATDTQYF; cdr3_nt: TGTGCCAGCAGCTTAGACGCAGGGGGGGCCACAGATACGCAGTATTTT
d_call: -; v_call: TRBV29-1; j_call: TRBJ2-7; clone_size: -; cdr3_aa: CSVADGSYEQYF; cdr3_nt: TGCAGCGTTGCTGACGGGAGCTACGAGCAGTACTTC
d_call: TRBD2; v_call: TRBV6-4; j_call: TRBJ2-7; clone_size: -; cdr3_aa: CASSRLAGDGEQYF; cdr3_nt: TGTGCCAGCAGCAGACTAGCGGGAGACGGCGAGCAGTACTTC
d_call: -; v_call: TRBV10-1; j_call: TRBJ2-3; clone_size: -; cdr3_aa: CASSVGLSGRGTTDTQYF; cdr3_nt: TGCGCCAGCAGTGTTGGACTATCGGGCCGAGGGACTACAGATACGCAGTATTTT
d_call: -; v_call: TRBV7-8; j_call: TRBJ2-7; clone_size: -; cdr3_aa: CASSLVLYEQYF; cdr3_nt: TGTGCCAGCAGCTTAGTGCTATACGAGCAGTACTTC
d_call: -; v_call: TRBV4-1; j_call: TRBJ2-7; clone_size: -; cdr3_aa: CASSYRTGMNYEQYF; cdr3_nt: TGCGCCAGCAGCTACCGGACTGGAATGAATTACGAGCAGTACTTC
d_call: -; v_call: TRBV13; j_call: TRBJ2-7; clone_size: -; cdr3_aa: CASSWRQTPWEQYF; cdr3_nt: TGTGCCAGCAGCTGGAGACAGACCCCCTGGGAGCAGTACTTC
d_call: TRBD1; v_call: TRBV7-8; j_call: TRBJ1-5; clone_size: -; cdr3_aa: CASSLTGSSNQPQHF; cdr3_nt: TGTGCCAGCAGCCTGACAGGGAGTAGCAATCAGCCCCAGCATTTT
d_call: -; v_call: TRBV18; j_call: TRBJ2-2; clone_size: -; cdr3_aa: CASSPTAHPGTGELFF; cdr3_nt: TGTGCCAGCTCACCAACAGCTCATCCGGGAACCGGGGAGCTGTTTTTT
d_call: -; v_call: TRBV6-1; j_call: TRBJ2-7; clone_size: -; cdr3_aa: CASRPGLDEQYF; cdr3_nt: TGTGCCAGCAGGCCGGGTTTGGACGAGCAGTACTTC
d_call: -; v_call: TRBV4-3; j_call: TRBJ2-1; clone_size: -; cdr3_aa: CASSPTSSPYNEQFF; cdr3_nt: TGCGCCAGCAGCCCAACTAGTTCGCCCTACAATGAGCAGTTCTTC
d_call: -; v_call: TRBV11-2; j_call: TRBJ2-7; clone_size: -; cdr3_aa: CASSSDRYDEQYF; cdr3_nt: TGTGCCAGCAGCTCCGACAGGTACGACGAGCAGTACTTC
d_call: TRBD2; v_call: TRBV14; j_call: TRBJ2-1; clone_size: -; cdr3_aa: CASSIAGEQFF; cdr3_nt: TGTGCCAGCAGCATAGCGGGTGAGCAGTTCTTC
d_call: -; v_call: TRBV4-3; j_call: TRBJ1-1; clone_size: -; cdr3_aa: CASSQGGTTEAFF; cdr3_nt: TGCGCCAGCAGCCAAGGCGGGACCACTGAAGCTTTCTTT
d_call: TRBD2; v_call: TRBV14; j_call: TRBJ2-5; clone_size: -; cdr3_aa: CASSLGTSGPTFQETQYF; cdr3_nt: TGTGCCAGCAGCCTGGGGACTAGCGGTCCAACATTCCAAGAGACCCAGTACTTC
d_call: -; v_call: TRBV7-9; j_call: TRBJ2-1; clone_size: -; cdr3_aa: CASLTNNEQFF; cdr3_nt: TGTGCCAGCCTCACTAACAATGAGCAGTTCTTC
d_call: -; v_call: TRBV7-6; j_call: TRBJ2-4; clone_size: -; cdr3_aa: CASSSHVVREEAKNIQYF; cdr3_nt: TGTGCCAGCAGCTCCCACGTGGTCAGGGAAGAAGCCAAAAACATTCAGTACTTC
d_call: -; v_call: TRBV30; j_call: TRBJ2-5; clone_size: -; cdr3_aa: CATSRPGEEETQYF; cdr3_nt: TGTGCCACCTCTCGGCCGGGGGAGGAAGAGACCCAGTACTTC
d_call: -; v_call: TRBV4-1; j_call: TRBJ1-1; clone_size: -; cdr3_aa: CASSPLSGQGGTEAFF; cdr3_nt: TGCGCCAGCAGCCCCCTTAGTGGGCAGGGTGGCACTGAAGCTTTCTTT
d_call: -; v_call: TRBV5-4; j_call: TRBJ2-7; clone_size: -; cdr3_aa: CASSLVGLDRSSYEQYF; cdr3_nt: TGTGCCAGCAGCTTGGTGGGATTGGACCGAAGCTCCTACGAGCAGTACTTC
d_call: TRBD2; v_call: TRBV6-6; j_call: TRBJ2-7; clone_size: -; cdr3_aa: CASTPQAGGRYEQYF; cdr3_nt: TGTGCCAGCACTCCCCAGGCGGGAGGAAGATACGAGCAGTACTTC
d_call: -; v_call: TRBV7-6; j_call: TRBJ2-2; clone_size: -; cdr3_aa: CASTGMLTNTGELFF; cdr3_nt: TGTGCCAGTACAGGGATGCTTACTAACACCGGGGAGCTGTTTTTT
d_call: -; v_call: TRBV2; j_call: TRBJ1-5; clone_size: -; cdr3_aa: CASSEWSSRDQPQHF; cdr3_nt: TGTGCCAGCAGTGAATGGTCCTCAAGGGATCAGCCCCAGCATTTT
d_call: -; v_call: TRBV15; j_call: TRBJ1-4; clone_size: -; cdr3_aa: CATSRESRGYEKLFF; cdr3_nt: TGTGCCACCAGCAGAGAGTCCAGGGGATATGAAAAACTGTTTTTT
d_call: -; v_call: TRBV19; j_call: TRBJ2-1; clone_size: -; cdr3_aa: CASSPGGPWDTNNEQFF; cdr3_nt: TGTGCCAGTAGCCCTGGAGGCCCCTGGGATACAAATAATGAGCAGTTCTTC
d_call: -; v_call: TRBV4-1; j_call: TRBJ2-1; clone_size: -; cdr3_aa: CASSQAENSYNEQFF; cdr3_nt: TGCGCCAGCAGCCAGGCTGAAAATTCTTACAATGAGCAGTTCTTC
d_call: TRBD1; v_call: TRBV7-9; j_call: TRBJ2-5; clone_size: -; cdr3_aa: CASSLADRGQETQYF; cdr3_nt: TGTGCCAGCAGCTTAGCGGACAGGGGACAAGAGACCCAGTACTTC
d_call: TRBD2; v_call: TRBV27; j_call: TRBJ2-1; clone_size: once; cdr3_aa: CASREVGRAFGEQFF; cdr3_nt: TGTGCCAGCAGGGAGGTGGGGAGGGCCTTTGGTGAGCAGTTCTTC
d_call: TRBD2; v_call: TRBV9; j_call: TRBJ2-7; clone_size: -; cdr3_aa: CASSLEGTSSYEQYF; cdr3_nt: TGTGCCAGCAGCTTAGAGGGGACTAGCTCCTACGAGCAGTACTTC
d_call: TRBD2; v_call: TRBV7-2; j_call: TRBJ2-1; clone_size: -; cdr3_aa: CASSLVTSGEQFF; cdr3_nt: TGTGCCAGCAGCTTAGTCACTAGCGGTGAGCAGTTCTTC
d_call: -; v_call: TRBV6-6; j_call: TRBJ2-1; clone_size: -; cdr3_aa: CASSYKAVSYNEQFF; cdr3_nt: TGTGCCAGCAGTTACAAGGCAGTCTCCTACAATGAGCAGTTCTTC
d_call: -; v_call: TRBV7-9; j_call: TRBJ1-1; clone_size: -; cdr3_aa: CASSLIQGLGAEAFF; cdr3_nt: TGTGCCAGCAGCTTAATACAGGGCTTAGGGGCTGAAGCTTTCTTT
d_call: -; v_call: TRBV4-1; j_call: TRBJ1-5; clone_size: -; cdr3_aa: CASSQGSNQPQHF; cdr3_nt: TGCGCCAGCAGCCAAGGGAGCAATCAGCCCCAGCATTTT
d_call: -; v_call: TRBV5-1; j_call: TRBJ2-7; clone_size: -; cdr3_aa: CASSFLTGSYEQYF; cdr3_nt: TGCGCCAGCAGCTTTTTAACAGGGTCCTACGAGCAGTACTTC
d_call: TRBD2; v_call: TRBV15; j_call: TRBJ2-7; clone_size: once; cdr3_aa: CAATLGGSAYEQYF; cdr3_nt: TGTGCCGCCACCCTGGGCGGGAGTGCCTACGAGCAGTACTTC
d_call: -; v_call: TRBV30; j_call: TRBJ2-7; clone_size: -; cdr3_aa: CAWSEGFDYEQYF; cdr3_nt: TGTGCCTGGAGCGAGGGCTTCGACTACGAGCAGTACTTC
d_call: -; v_call: TRBV5-1; j_call: TRBJ2-7; clone_size: -; cdr3_aa: CASSLAGDSYEQYF; cdr3_nt: TGCGCCAGCAGCTTGGCGGGGGACTCCTACGAGCAGTACTTC
d_call: -; v_call: TRBV11-3; j_call: TRBJ2-7; clone_size: -; cdr3_aa: CASSFPPGAPYEQYF; cdr3_nt: TGTGCCAGCAGCTTTCCCCCAGGAGCCCCCTACGAGCAGTACTTC
d_call: TRBD2; v_call: TRBV27; j_call: TRBJ2-5; clone_size: -; cdr3_aa: CASSSKTSGTETQYF; cdr3_nt: TGTGCCAGCAGTTCCAAGACTAGCGGGACAGAGACCCAGTACTTC
d_call: -; v_call: TRBV28; j_call: TRBJ2-7; clone_size: -; cdr3_aa: CASSYPPERPRYEQYF; cdr3_nt: TGTGCCAGCAGCTATCCCCCCGAGCGGCCACGATACGAGCAGTACTTC
d_call: -; v_call: TRBV5-4; j_call: TRBJ1-2; clone_size: -; cdr3_aa: CASSFAGALGYTF; cdr3_nt: TGTGCCAGCAGCTTTGCAGGGGCACTTGGCTACACCTTC
d_call: -; v_call: TRBV6-5; j_call: TRBJ2-7; clone_size: once; cdr3_aa: CASSYGGGGTLYEQYF; cdr3_nt: TGTGCCAGCAGTTACGGGGGTGGCGGGACGCTCTACGAGCAGTACTTC